Below, 8 T cell receptor beta chains from the same sample are listed, as sequenced in a study of OX40 agonist ivuxolimab in advanced cancers. The data were produced by immunoSEQ multiplex PCR, yet TCRdb's version contains in-frame clones alone and is incomplete. The sample has roughly 58,000 clones; roughly 80% are singletons. Here the sequenced sample was CD4+ or CD8+ T cells sorted from blood, taken in a trial of the OX40 agonist ivuxolimab. These receptors all stem from an adult with an advanced solid tumor such as melanoma, head and neck, liver or kidney cancer.

The J gene is TRBJ2-1, the V gene TRBV6-6; 8 bases align to TRBD2. The V segment lost 9 bases and the J segment 1 base; nucleotides outside the gene matches: 2. The CDR3 is 13 residues long. Germline V gene lookup returns CDR1 MNHNY and CDR2 SVGAGI (reference sequence). The CDR3 region has the DNA TGTGCCAGTAGCGGGAAGTCCTACAATGAGCAGTTCTTC. This gives the protein CASSGKSYNEQFF.

The chain employs TRBV2 and TRBJ2-1; unclear D gene. Per the germline V gene, CDR1 is SNHLY and CDR2 is FYNNEI. Trimming stripped 8 bases from V and 0 bases from J, with 8 bases between. This CDR3 comprises 13 residues. CDR3 bases: TGTGCCAGCCATCGTACCTCCTACAATGAGCAGTTCTTC. Its translation is CASHRTSYNEQFF.

This chain uses TRBV6-6 with TRBJ1-2; weak D call: TRBD1 (5 bases). The V and J ends lost 5 bases and 0 bases respectively, with 13 bases between them. The CDR3 spans 15 residues. The V gene's germline CDR1 is MNHNY and CDR2 SVGAGI (reference sequence). For the CDR3, the DNA is TGTGCCAGCAGTAGATCGGGACGGGCTAACTATGGCTACACCTTC. It is translated as CASSRSGRANYGYTF.

The V gene is TRBV6-1, the J gene TRBJ2-1; no clear D. V was cut by 1 base and J by 5 bases, with 6 bases left in between. CDR1 and CDR2 (germline): MNHNS, SASEGT. The CDR3 runs to 13 residues. CDR3 bases: TGTGCCAGCAGTGAAGACTTAAACAATGAGCAGTTCTTC. It yields the protein CASSEDLNNEQFF.

The table lists this clone with a count of one. The chain employs TRBV29-1 and TRBJ2-3; TRBD2 aligns across 12 bases. CDR1 and CDR2 (germline): SQVTM, ANQGSEA. The CDR3 covers 15 residues. Trimming removed 3 bases from V and 5 bases from J; junction bases left unmatched: 6. The CDR3 loop is CSVDGPGLAGDTQYF. CDR3 bases: TGCAGCGTTGATGGACCGGGACTAGCGGGAGATACGCAGTATTTT.

This clone was counted once. The chain uses TRBV11-3 and TRBJ2-7; D remains unclear. Trimming stripped 5 bases from V and 0 bases from J, with 14 bases between. CDR3 length: 15 residues. CDR1 is SGHNT and CDR2 is YENEEA in the germline V gene. The CDR3 sequence is CASSPTLGFSYEQYF. CDR3 bases: TGTGCCAGCAGCCCCACTTTGGGATTCTCCTACGAGCAGTACTTC.

The chain recombines TRBV4-1 with TRBJ2-7; weak D call: TRBD1 (6 bases). Looked up from germline, CDR1 is MGHRA and CDR2 is YSYEKL. The CDR3 runs to 16 residues. V was cut by 1 base and J by 4 bases, with 17 bases left in between. The DNA for the CDR3 is TGCGCCAGCAGCCAAGGGATGGGGACACGAGAGTACGAGCAGTACTTC. Translated, it gives CASSQGMGTREYEQYF.

This chain connects TRBV5-5 to TRBJ1-3, with 9 bases aligning to TRBD1. With V trimmed by 4 bases and J by 4 bases, 3 bases remained unmatched. The germline V gene has CDR1 SGHKS and CDR2 YYEKEE (reference sequence). The CDR3 contains 14 residues. CDR3 protein: CASSPDRGGNTIYF. CDR3 nucleotides: TGTGCCAGCAGCCCGGACAGGGGAGGAAACACCATATATTTT.